One and the same sample provided the 5 T cell receptor beta chains below, sequenced in a study of type 1 and type 2 diabetes patients. The PCR template was genomic DNA. Multiplex PCR with 30 forward and 13 reverse primers amplified the TCR beta CDR3. TCRdb re-called the multiplex PCR reads with MiXCR, one entry per CDR3 protein. The data contain about 290,000 distinct CDR3 sequences, around 47% of them seen just once; the ten biggest clones take up about 13%. Material for sequencing was peripheral blood mononuclear cells (PBMCs). Source of these receptors: a man between 18 and 35 years old with type 2 diabetes.

The chain combines TRBV2 with TRBJ1-1; the D is unclear. The CDR3 loop spans 14 amino acids. Per germline, CDR1 SNHLY and CDR2 FYNNEI. V dropped 6 bases and J dropped 2 bases, with 13 bases sitting between them. CDR3 DNA: TGTGCCAGCAGAGGAATCAGAGTAAACACTGAAGCTTTCTTT. It translates to CASRGIRVNTEAFF.

This clonotype was seen a handful of times. V gene TRBV24-1 combines with J gene TRBJ2-5, with D perhaps matching TRBD1 (5 bases). V lost 5 bases and J 7 bases, leaving 13 bases between the germline ends. This CDR3 is 13 amino acids long. Germline CDR1 KGHDR, CDR2 SFDVKD. The CDR3 loop is CATSAQGRGTQYF. In nucleotides, the CDR3 is TGTGCCACCAGTGCCCAGGGTCGTGGGACCCAGTACTTC.

This clonotype was counted only a few times. V usage is TRBV19 and J usage is TRBJ1-5; unclear D gene. Germline CDR1 and CDR2: LNHDA and SQIVND (reference sequence). This CDR3 spans 13 amino acids. V dropped 3 bases and J dropped 6 bases, with 9 bases sitting between them. Here the CDR3 DNA reads TGTGCCAGTAGTATGGTGGGTGGTCAGCCCCAGCATTTT. Residues: CASSMVGGQPQHF.

The rearrangement links TRBV15 to TRBJ2-5; a weak D match, TRBD2 (7 bases). The ends were cut back, 7 bases at V and 7 bases at J, with 22 bases in the middle. This CDR3 is 15 amino acids long. From germline, CDR1 is LNHNV and CDR2 YYDKDF (reference sequence). CDR3 coding DNA: TGTGCCACCACCCGATGGTCGGGGGGCGATAGGACCCAGTACTTC. Protein sequence: CATTRWSGGDRTQYF.

This clonotype was seen only a few times. The chain combines TRBV4-2 with TRBJ2-7, with 7 nucleotides matching TRBD1. The CDR3 consists of 17 residues. The germline V gene encodes CDR1 LGHNA and CDR2 YNFKEQ. J was trimmed by 0 bases and V by 6 bases; bases with no gene match: 14. The CDR3 sequence is CASSEGQFHPLSYEQYF. CDR3 nucleotides: TGTGCCAGCAGTGAGGGACAGTTTCACCCTCTCTCCTACGAGCAGTACTTC.